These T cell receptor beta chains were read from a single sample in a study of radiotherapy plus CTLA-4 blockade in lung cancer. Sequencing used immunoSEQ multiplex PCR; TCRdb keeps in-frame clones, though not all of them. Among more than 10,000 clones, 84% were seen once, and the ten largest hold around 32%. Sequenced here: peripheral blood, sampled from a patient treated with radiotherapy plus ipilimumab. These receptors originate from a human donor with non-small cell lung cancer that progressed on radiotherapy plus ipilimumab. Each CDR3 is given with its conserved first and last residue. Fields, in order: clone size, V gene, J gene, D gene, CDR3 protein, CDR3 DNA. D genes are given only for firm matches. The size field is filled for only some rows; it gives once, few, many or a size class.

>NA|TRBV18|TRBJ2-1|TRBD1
CASSPRWTGDDEQFF
TGTGCCAGCTCACCTCGATGGACAGGGGACGATGAGCAGTTCTTC
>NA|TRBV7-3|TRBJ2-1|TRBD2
CASSHRTSENNEQFF
TGTGCCAGCAGCCATCGGACTAGCGAGAACAATGAGCAGTTCTTC
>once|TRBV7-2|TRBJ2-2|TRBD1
CASSPGQPTGELFF
TGTGCCAGCAGCCCGGGACAGCCCACCGGGGAGCTGTTTTTT
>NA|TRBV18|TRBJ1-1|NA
CASSPVILTSLNTEAFF
TGTGCCAGCTCACCCGTCATACTAACCTCTCTGAACACTGAAGCTTTCTTT
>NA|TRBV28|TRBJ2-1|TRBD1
CASSLGQWPNEQFF
TGTGCCAGCAGTTTGGGACAGTGGCCCAATGAGCAGTTCTTC
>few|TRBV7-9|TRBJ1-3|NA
CASSLDMGHGNTIYF
TGTGCCAGCAGCTTAGACATGGGACACGGAAACACCATATATTTT
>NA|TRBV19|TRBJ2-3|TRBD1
CASGTALTDTQYF
TGTGCCAGTGGGACAGCGCTCACAGATACGCAGTATTTT
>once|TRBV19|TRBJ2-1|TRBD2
CASSTPEAGGPHEQFF
TGTGCCAGTAGTACGCCTGAAGCGGGGGGGCCGCATGAGCAGTTCTTC
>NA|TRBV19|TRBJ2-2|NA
CASSTLILDSNGELFF
TGTGCCAGTAGTACCCTAATCCTCGACAGTAACGGGGAGCTGTTTTTT
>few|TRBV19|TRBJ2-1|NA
CASSQGNEQFF
TGTGCCAGTAGCCAGGGGAATGAGCAGTTCTTC
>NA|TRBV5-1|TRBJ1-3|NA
CASSAEGSSGNTIYF
TGCGCCAGCAGCGCCGAGGGGAGCTCTGGAAACACCATATATTTT
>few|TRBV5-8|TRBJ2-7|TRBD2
CASSERTSGGIYEQYF
TGTGCCAGCAGCGAAAGGACTAGCGGGGGTATCTACGAGCAGTACTTC
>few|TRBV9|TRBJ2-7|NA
CASSVGSLSYEQYF
TGTGCCAGCAGCGTAGGGTCCCTCTCCTACGAGCAGTACTTC
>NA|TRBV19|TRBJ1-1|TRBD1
CASSFYLTGREPEAFF
TGTGCCAGTAGCTTCTATTTGACAGGGCGAGAACCTGAAGCTTTCTTT
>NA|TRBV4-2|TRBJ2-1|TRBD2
CASSPYSGGVTYNEQFF
TGTGCCAGCAGCCCATACAGCGGGGGGGTCACCTACAATGAGCAGTTCTTC
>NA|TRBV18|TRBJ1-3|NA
CASSPHTGLDGNTIYF
TGTGCCAGCTCACCTCACACAGGGTTGGATGGAAACACCATATATTTT
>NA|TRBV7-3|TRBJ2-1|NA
CASSLNSHNEQFF
TGTGCCAGCAGCTTAAACTCTCACAATGAGCAGTTCTTC
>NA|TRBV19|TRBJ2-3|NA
CASTKDHSTDTQYF
TGTGCCAGTACCAAGGACCATAGCACAGATACGCAGTATTTT
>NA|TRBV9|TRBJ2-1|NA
CASSPAGTLIGNEQFF
TGTGCCAGCAGCCCAGCCGGGACACTTATCGGGAATGAGCAGTTCTTC
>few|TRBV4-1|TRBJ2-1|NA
CASSQDPGPRYNEQFF
TGCGCCAGCAGCCAAGATCCTGGGCCCCGATACAATGAGCAGTTCTTC
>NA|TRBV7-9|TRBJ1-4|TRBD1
CASSLATGGGRKLFF
TGTGCCAGCAGCTTAGCGACAGGGGGCGGTCGAAAACTGTTTTTT
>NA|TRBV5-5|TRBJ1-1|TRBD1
CASSHRGHNTEAFF
TGTGCCAGCTCTCACAGGGGGCATAACACTGAAGCTTTCTTT